This paragraph reports one T cell receptor (beta chain). The antigen remains undetermined. Healthy bone marrow donors made up the donors. This sample is drawn from a study of cytomegalovirus exposure and HLA in healthy donors. The length of the CDR3 is 16 residues. Germline V gene lookup returns CDR1 SGHTA and CDR2 FQGNSA. V gave up 0 bases and J gave up 5 bases; unmatched junction bases: 5. The PCR had 60 Vbeta and 13 Jbeta primers. Only in-frame clones appear in the TCRdb table, and some are missing; sequencing was by immunoSEQ multiplex PCR. Its listing shows over 100,000 clones. Study-level points and caveats: Through in vitro validation, three CMV-associated chains were shown to be specific for CMV antigens. Later analysis identified a missense DCLRE1C variant that was linked to TCR beta V- and J-gene trimming.

The V gene is TRBV7-2, the J gene TRBJ2-7, with 12 bases lining up with TRBD2. The material sequenced was PBMCs. The clonotype comes from a woman aged 40 to 55 in good health and CMV-seropositive. CDR3 bases: TGTGCCAGCAGCTTAGCGGGACTAGCGGGTACCCACGAGCAGTACTTC. Protein: CASSLAGLAGTHEQYF.